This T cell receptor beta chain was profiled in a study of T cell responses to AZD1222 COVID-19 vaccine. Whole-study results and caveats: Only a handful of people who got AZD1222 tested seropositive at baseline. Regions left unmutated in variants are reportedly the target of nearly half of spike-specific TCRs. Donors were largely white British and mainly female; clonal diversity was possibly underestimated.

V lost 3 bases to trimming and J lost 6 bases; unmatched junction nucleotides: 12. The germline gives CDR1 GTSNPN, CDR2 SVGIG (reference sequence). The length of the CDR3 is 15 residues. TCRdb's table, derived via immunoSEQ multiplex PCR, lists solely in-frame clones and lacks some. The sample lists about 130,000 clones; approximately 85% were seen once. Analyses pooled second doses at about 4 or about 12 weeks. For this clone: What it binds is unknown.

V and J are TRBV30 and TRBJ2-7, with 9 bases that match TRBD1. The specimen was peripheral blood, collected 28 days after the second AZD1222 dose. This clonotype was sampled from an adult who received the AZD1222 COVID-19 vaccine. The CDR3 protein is CAWRPGDRAAAEQYF. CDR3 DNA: TGTGCCTGGAGGCCTGGGGACAGGGCAGCGGCCGAGCAGTACTTC.